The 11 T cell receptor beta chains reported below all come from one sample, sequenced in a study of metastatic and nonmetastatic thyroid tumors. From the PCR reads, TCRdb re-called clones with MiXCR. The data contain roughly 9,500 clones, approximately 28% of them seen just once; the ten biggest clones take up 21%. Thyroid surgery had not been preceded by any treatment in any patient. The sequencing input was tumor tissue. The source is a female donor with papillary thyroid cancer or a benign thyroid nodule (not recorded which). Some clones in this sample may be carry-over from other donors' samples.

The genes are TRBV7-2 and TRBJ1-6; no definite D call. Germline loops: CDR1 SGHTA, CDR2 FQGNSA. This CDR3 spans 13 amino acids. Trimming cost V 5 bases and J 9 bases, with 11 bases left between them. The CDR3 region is CASSTTHGSPLHF. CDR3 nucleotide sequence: TGTGCCAGCAGCACAACACATGGTTCACCCCTCCACTTT.

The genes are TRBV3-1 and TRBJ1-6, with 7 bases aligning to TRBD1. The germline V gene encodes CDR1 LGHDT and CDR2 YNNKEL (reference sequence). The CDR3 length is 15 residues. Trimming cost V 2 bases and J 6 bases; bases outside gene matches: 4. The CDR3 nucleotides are TGTGCCAGCAGCCAAAGCCAGGGGGGTAATTCACCCCTCCACTTT. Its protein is CASSQSQGGNSPLHF.

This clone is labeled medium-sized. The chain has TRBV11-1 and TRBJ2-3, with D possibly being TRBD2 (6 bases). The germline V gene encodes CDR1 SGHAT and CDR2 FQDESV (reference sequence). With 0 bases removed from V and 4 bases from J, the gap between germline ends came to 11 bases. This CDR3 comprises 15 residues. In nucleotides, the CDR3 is TGTGCCAGCAGCTTAGCGCGGTCTAGCGCAGATACGCAGTATTTT. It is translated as CASSLARSSADTQYF. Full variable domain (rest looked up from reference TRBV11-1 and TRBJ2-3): EAEVAQSPRYKITEKSQAVAFWCDPISGHATLYWYRQILGQGPELLVQFQDESVVDDSQLPKDRFSAERLKGVDSTLKIQPAELGDSAMYLCASSLARSSADTQYFGPGTRLTVL.

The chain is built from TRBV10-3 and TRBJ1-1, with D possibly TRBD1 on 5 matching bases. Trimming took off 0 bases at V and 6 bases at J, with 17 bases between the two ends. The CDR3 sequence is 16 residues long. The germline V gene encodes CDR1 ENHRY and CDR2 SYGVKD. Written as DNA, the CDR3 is TGTGCCATCAGTGAGTCGATCCAGGGATTTTTGGCTGAAGCTTTCTTT. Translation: CAISESIQGFLAEAFF.

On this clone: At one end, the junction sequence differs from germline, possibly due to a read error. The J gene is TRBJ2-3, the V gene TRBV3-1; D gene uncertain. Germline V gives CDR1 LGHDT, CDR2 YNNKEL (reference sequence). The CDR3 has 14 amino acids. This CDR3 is CASSPPWGTVTQYF. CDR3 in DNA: TGTGCCAGCAGCCCTCCCTGGGGTACAGTTACGCAGTATTTT.

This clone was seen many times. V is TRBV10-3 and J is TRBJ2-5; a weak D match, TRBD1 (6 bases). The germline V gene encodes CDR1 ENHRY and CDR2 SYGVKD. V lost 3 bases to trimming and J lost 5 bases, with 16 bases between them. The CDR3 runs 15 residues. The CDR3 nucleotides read TGTGCCATCAGTGATGATGGGGGCCATGGGGAGACCCAGTACTTC. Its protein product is CAISDDGGHGETQYF.

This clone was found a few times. This chain's CDR3 is CASSTGSGANVLTF. CDR3 DNA: TGTGCCAGCAGCACAGGTTCCGGGGCCAACGTCCTGACTTTC. The V call is TRBV6-4, the J call TRBJ2-6; D may be TRBD1 (5 bases). The CDR3 consists of 14 residues. Germline V gene lookup returns CDR1 MRHNA and CDR2 SNTAGT. Trimming removed 6 bases at V and 4 bases at J, with 10 bases between.

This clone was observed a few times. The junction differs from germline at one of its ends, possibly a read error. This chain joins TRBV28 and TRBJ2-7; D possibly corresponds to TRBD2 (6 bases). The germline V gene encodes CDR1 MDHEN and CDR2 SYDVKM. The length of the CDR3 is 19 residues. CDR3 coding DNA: TGTGCCAGCAGTACCGGAGGTCCAAGCGGAGGGCAGGGCGTCTACGGGCAGTACTTC. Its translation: CASSTGGPSGGQGVYGQYF.

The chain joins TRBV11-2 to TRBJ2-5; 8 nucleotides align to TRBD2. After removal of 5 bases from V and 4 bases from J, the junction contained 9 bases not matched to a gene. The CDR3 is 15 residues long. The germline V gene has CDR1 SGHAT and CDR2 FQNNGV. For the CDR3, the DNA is TGTGCCAGCAGCGTCCCATTGGCGGGGGGAGAGACCCAGTACTTC. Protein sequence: CASSVPLAGGETQYF.

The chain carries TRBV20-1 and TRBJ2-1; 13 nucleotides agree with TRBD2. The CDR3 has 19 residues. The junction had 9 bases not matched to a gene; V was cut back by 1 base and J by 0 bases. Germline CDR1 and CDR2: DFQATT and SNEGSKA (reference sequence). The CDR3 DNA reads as TGCAGTGCTAGAGTTGGACTAGCGGGAGAGACGAGCTCCTACAATGAGCAGTTCTTC. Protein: CSARVGLAGETSSYNEQFF.

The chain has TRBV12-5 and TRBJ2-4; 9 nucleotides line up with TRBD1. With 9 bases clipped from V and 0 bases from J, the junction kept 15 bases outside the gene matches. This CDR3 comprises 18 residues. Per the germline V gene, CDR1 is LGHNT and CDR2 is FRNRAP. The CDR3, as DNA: TGTGCTAGGTATTCGGGGGACAGGGACCCACTAGCCAAAAACATTCAGTACTTC. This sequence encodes CARYSGDRDPLAKNIQYF.